A single TCR beta chain is shown here with its context. Its antigen is still unknown. The data were taken from a study of STAT3 mutations in large granular lymphocyte leukemia. About the research overall: Among longitudinally sequenced T-LGLL patients, roughly half had canonical activating STAT3 mutations detected. Over half of T-LGLL patients had one or more immunosuppressive regimens.

TCRbeta libraries averaged around 40,000 productive templates per sample. TCRdb's copy holds only in-frame clones and misses some; the assay was immunoSEQ multiplex PCR. This table holds 6,500 to 8,000 clones, less than 60% found once. The germline CDR1 and CDR2 sequences are SGHRS and YFSETQ. The CDR3 has 17 amino acids. V was clipped by 7 bases and J by 8 bases; unmatched bases: 14. Findings and limits, study-wide: All newly emerging clones after therapy were STAT3 wild type. Every T-cell large granular lymphocyte leukemia patient had at least one immunodominant TCR beta clonotype.

The chain recombines TRBV5-1 with TRBJ2-1, with TRBD2 matching 14 bases. Material for sequencing was peripheral blood mononuclear cells. The clonotype comes from a boy aged 5-17 years with T-cell large granular lymphocyte leukemia. Some clones in this sample may be carry-over from other donors' samples. For the CDR3, the DNA is TGCGCCAGCGATCGAGGGGGGACTAGCGGGAGCAAAGATGAGCAGTTCTTC. Translation: CASDRGGTSGSKDEQFF.